This passage covers 8 T cell receptor beta chains from one sample sequenced in a study of blood T cell repertoires in COVID-19. The assay was immunoSEQ multiplex PCR, and TCRdb's table has in-frame clones only and misses some. In the table there are some 170,000 clones, 81% of which are singletons. Material for sequencing was peripheral blood. These receptors were collected from a man in his sixties with active or convalescent COVID-19.

This CDR3 is CASSQCGTGGLATNEKLFF. The CDR3 coding sequence is TGCGCCAGCAGTCAATGTGGGACAGGGGGCTTAGCGACTAATGAAAAACTGTTTTTT. The rearrangement uses TRBV23-1 and TRBJ1-4, with 12 nucleotides matching TRBD1. TRBV23-1 is an ORF; its function is uncertain. This CDR3 is built from 19 residues. V shed 1 base, J shed 2 bases, and the junction held 8 bases outside the gene matches.

The chain combines TRBV25-1 with TRBJ1-2, with D unclear. Germline V gene lookup returns CDR1 MGHDK and CDR2 SYGVNS. The germline V and J ends were trimmed by 1 base and 5 bases, with 11 bases remaining between them. The CDR3 loop spans 14 amino acids. CDR3 amino acids: CASSESPVKYGYTF. CDR3 nucleotide sequence: TGTGCCAGCAGTGAATCCCCAGTGAAATATGGCTACACCTTC.

This chain joins TRBV7-7 and TRBJ1-3; D uncertain. V gave up 5 bases and J gave up 2 bases, with 13 bases separating them. The CDR3 consists of 15 residues. Germline CDR1 SSHAT, CDR2 FNYEAQ (reference sequence). CDR3 nucleotides: TGTGCCAGCAGCCCGGATGACAAGCCTGGAAACACCATATATTTT. It codes for CASSPDDKPGNTIYF.

This chain connects TRBV3-1 (or the pseudogene TRBV3-2) to TRBJ2-1; 15 positions match TRBD2. Trimming took 4 bases from V and 9 from J; bases not matched to a gene: 10. The CDR3 spans 17 residues. In germline, CDR1 is LGHDT, CDR2 YNNKEL (reference sequence). Written as DNA, the CDR3 is TGTGCCAGCAGCCCCGGGACTAGCGGGGGGTTGAGTGGTGAGCAGTTCTTC. Its translation is CASSPGTSGGLSGEQFF.

The J gene is TRBJ2-1, the V gene TRBV11-2; D is perhaps TRBD2 (6 bases). Germline assignment: CDR1 SGHAT and CDR2 FQNNGV. Trimming cost V 1 base and J 10 bases, with 14 bases left between them. The CDR3 is made up of 14 amino acids. The CDR3 here is CASSLGGTSREQFF. The CDR3 bases are TGTGCCAGCAGCTTAGGCGGGACGTCAAGAGAGCAGTTCTTC.

The genes are TRBV6-6 and TRBJ2-7; TRBD2 matches 11 bases. Germline-derived CDR1 and CDR2 are MNHNY and SVGAGI (reference sequence). This CDR3 region has 17 residues. Trimming at V came to 5 bases and at J to 2 bases, leaving 11 bases not matched to a gene. The CDR3 reads CASSRAAGTSGPYEQYF. The CDR3 nucleotides read TGTGCCAGCAGTCGCGCGGCCGGGACTAGCGGACCCTACGAGCAGTACTTC.

The V and J genes are TRBV6-4 and TRBJ2-3; a weak D match, TRBD2 (5 bases). The ends were cut back, 6 bases at V and 5 bases at J, with 18 bases in the middle. This CDR3 spans 15 amino acids. Germline V lookup: CDR1 MRHNA, CDR2 SNTAGT. CDR3 coding DNA: TGTGCCAGCAGACTCGAGGCGGAAGCGGTAGATACGCAGTATTTT. Translated, it gives CASRLEAEAVDTQYF.

The CDR3 bases are TGTGCCAGCAGCCTCCAGGGCATTTTGAACACTGAAGCTTTCTTT. Encoded protein: CASSLQGILNTEAFF. This sequence joins TRBV25-1 and TRBJ1-1, with D tentatively TRBD1 (5 bases). CDR1 is MGHDK and CDR2 is SYGVNS in the germline V gene. CDR3 length equals 15 residues. V was clipped by 6 bases and J by 0 bases, with 14 bases between them.